This passage covers 17 T cell receptor beta chains from one sample sequenced in a study of T cells after yellow fever vaccination. A single record per CDR3 protein comes from TCRdb applying MiXCR to the 5' RACE reads. The table includes over 35,000 distinct CDR3 sequences, 5% to 8% detected once. This specimen consisted of PBMCs, either bulk or a sorted T-cell subset (CD4+, CD8+, memory, or dextramer-sorted; not recorded which), obtained 45 days after the yellow fever booster vaccination. Source of these receptors: a man aged 25-45 years who received the YFV17D yellow fever vaccine.

This clonotype occurred many times. The chain carries TRBV15 and TRBJ2-1, with 7 bases that match TRBD2. There are 14 residues in the CDR3. With 8 bases clipped from V and 5 bases from J, the junction kept 9 bases outside the gene matches. CDR1 is LNHNV, CDR2 YYDKDF, per germline (reference sequence). CDR3 in DNA: TGTGCCACCGCGGGAGACTTCCGGAACAATGAGCAGTTCTTC. This translates into CATAGDFRNNEQFF.

The table lists this clonotype with many counts. The CDR3: CASRPSGSYEQYF. CDR3 DNA sequence: TGTGCCAGCAGGCCTAGCGGGTCCTACGAGCAGTACTTC. The genes are TRBV25-1 and TRBJ2-7; 8 nucleotides align to TRBD2. The CDR3 sequence is 13 residues long. Looked up from germline, CDR1 is MGHDK and CDR2 is SYGVNS. Trimming took 6 bases from V and 1 from J; bases not matched to a gene: 2.

This clonotype was counted at least ten times. The V and J genes are TRBV19 and TRBJ2-7, with unresolved D. The CDR3 is 11 residues long. Trimming removed 4 bases from V and 3 bases from J, with 4 bases in between. The germline CDR1 and CDR2 sequences are LNHDA and SQIVND (reference sequence). The CDR3 is CASSNDYEQYF. The CDR3 region has the DNA TGTGCCAGTAGTAACGACTACGAGCAGTACTTC.

In this sample, this clonotype turned up many times. V and J are TRBV6-1 and TRBJ2-2; 9 nucleotides agree with TRBD1. Germline V gene data show CDR1 as MNHNS and CDR2 as SASEGT. Trimming took 5 bases from V and 4 from J; bases not matched to a gene: 8. The CDR3 has 16 residues. The CDR3 is CASSKQGARGTGELFF. The CDR3 region has the DNA TGTGCCAGCAGTAAACAGGGGGCGCGGGGCACCGGGGAGCTGTTTTTT.

This chain joins TRBV6-2 or TRBV6-3 and TRBJ2-7; a weak D match, TRBD2 (8 bases). The length of the CDR3 is 22 residues. V dropped 0 bases and J dropped 1 base, with 31 bases sitting between them. CDR1 and CDR2 from the germline V gene are MNHEY and SVGEGT. The CDR3 reads CASSYSRQGHLGGRLESYEQYF. CDR3 in DNA: TGTGCCAGCAGTTACTCAAGACAGGGTCATCTAGGCGGGAGGTTGGAATCCTACGAGCAGTACTTC.

This clonotype was counted ten times or more. The genes are TRBV28 and TRBJ2-2; the D call may be TRBD1 or TRBD2 (5 bases each). Between the trimmed V and J ends, which lost 8 bases and 0 bases, there was a span of 7 bases. The V gene's germline CDR1 is MDHEN and CDR2 SYDVKM. This CDR3 comprises 13 residues. In nucleotides, the CDR3 is TGTGCCAGCCGGGACCCGAACACCGGGGAGCTGTTTTTT. Its translation: CASRDPNTGELFF.

This clonotype was observed many times. The chain links TRBV24-1 to TRBJ2-7, with D unclear. Trimming shortened V by 2 bases and J by 1 base, and 8 bases separated the two germline ends. Germline CDR1 and CDR2: KGHDR and SFDVKD. The CDR3 covers 14 residues. CDR3 nucleotide sequence: TGTGCCACCAGTGATTCGGGTCGGTCCTACGAGCAGTACTTC. Residues: CATSDSGRSYEQYF.

In its sample, this clonotype was seen many times. V is TRBV4-3 and J is TRBJ1-1; unclear D gene. The V gene's germline CDR1 is LGHNA and CDR2 YSLEER. The CDR3 is 14 amino acids. V lost 0 bases, J lost 2 bases, and 7 bases lay in between. The CDR3 protein is CASSQDLDNTEAFF. The CDR3 DNA sequence: TGCGCCAGCAGCCAAGATCTCGATAACACTGAAGCTTTCTTT.

This clonotype was detected ten times or more. The chain links TRBV12-3 or TRBV12-4 to TRBJ1-5; D unresolved. Deletions cut 3 bases from V and 2 bases from J, with 11 bases between. The CDR3 has 15 residues. CDR3 amino acids: CASSFEGRGNQPQHF. CDR3 DNA: TGTGCCAGCAGTTTTGAAGGCCGGGGCAATCAGCCCCAGCATTTT.

There are many counts of this clonotype. J is TRBJ2-1 and V is TRBV7-2, with 8 bases lining up with TRBD2. Unmatched junction bases numbered 6, after V lost 4 bases and J lost 4 bases. Germline CDR1 reads SGHTA; CDR2 reads FQGNSA. The CDR3 spans 15 residues. CDR3 loop: CASSYGTSLYNEQFF. DNA for the CDR3: TGTGCCAGCAGCTATGGGACTAGTCTTTACAATGAGCAGTTCTTC.

This clonotype was counted many times. This chain joins TRBV5-1 and TRBJ2-1, with 8 bases identical to TRBD2. After removal of 4 bases from V and 6 bases from J, the junction contained 9 bases not matched to a gene. Germline values: CDR1 SGHRS, CDR2 YFSETQ. The CDR3 runs to 15 residues. This CDR3 reads CASSQIAGISNEQFF. CDR3 bases: TGCGCCAGCAGCCAAATAGCGGGAATATCCAATGAGCAGTTCTTC.

This clonotype was picked up many times. J is TRBJ1-5 and V is TRBV21-1; the table's D gene call, TRBD1, was not cross checked with the DNA. TRBV21-1 is a pseudogene. The CDR3 has 15 residues. The CDR3 DNA reads as TGTGCCAGCAGCTACCGGGACAGGCAGTATCAGCCCCAGCATTTT. This gives the protein CASSYRDRQYQPQHF.

This clonotype was observed many times. This chain joins TRBV6-1 and TRBJ2-2; D gene uncertain. The germline gives CDR1 MNHNS, CDR2 SASEGT. There are 14 residues in the CDR3. V was pared by 6 bases and J by 0 bases, with 8 bases between. CDR3 in DNA: TGTGCCAGCAGACGTCAAACGAACACCGGGGAGCTGTTTTTT. Amino acid sequence: CASRRQTNTGELFF.

A word on this clonotype: This may stem from a read error, because a much larger clone lies one nucleotide away. This rearrangement joins TRBV20-1 to TRBJ2-7; D is perhaps TRBD2 (5 bases). Germline V gene sequence: CDR1 DFQATT, CDR2 SNEGSKA (reference sequence). The CDR3 consists of 14 residues. CDR3 coding DNA: TGCAGTGCCGAGGACTTAGCGCAAGCCTACGGGCAGTACTTC. This sequence encodes CSAEDLAQAYGQYF.

This clonotype was observed at least ten times. The chain combines TRBV20-1 with TRBJ2-5; 14 bases are shared with TRBD2. Germline assignment: CDR1 DFQATT and CDR2 SNEGSKA (reference sequence). CDR3 size: 16 residues. The V and J ends lost 0 bases and 4 bases, in that order; junction bases with no gene match: 4. DNA of the CDR3: TGCAGTGCTAGAGATTTCGGACTAGCGGGAGGAGAGACCCAGTACTTC. It encodes CSARDFGLAGGETQYF.

A few counts support this clonotype. The V gene is TRBV6-1, the J gene TRBJ2-2, with D perhaps matching TRBD1 (6 bases). Per the germline V gene, CDR1 is MNHNS and CDR2 is SASEGT. V was cut by 5 bases and J by 0 bases, with 16 bases left in between. The length of the CDR3 is 17 residues. The CDR3 coding sequence is TGTGCCAGCAGTCAAACTTTAACAGGGACGAACACCGGGGAGCTGTTTTTT. Translating gives CASSQTLTGTNTGELFF.

This clonotype occurred many times. V gene TRBV12-3 or TRBV12-4 combines with J gene TRBJ1-6, with TRBD1 identical over 8 bases. The CDR3 is made up of 16 amino acids. Trimming took 5 bases from V and 7 from J; bases not matched to a gene: 10. In nucleotides, the CDR3 is TGTGCCAGCAGTGGAGGGGGCGACAGGGGCAATTCACCCCTCCACTTT. Amino acid sequence: CASSGGGDRGNSPLHF.